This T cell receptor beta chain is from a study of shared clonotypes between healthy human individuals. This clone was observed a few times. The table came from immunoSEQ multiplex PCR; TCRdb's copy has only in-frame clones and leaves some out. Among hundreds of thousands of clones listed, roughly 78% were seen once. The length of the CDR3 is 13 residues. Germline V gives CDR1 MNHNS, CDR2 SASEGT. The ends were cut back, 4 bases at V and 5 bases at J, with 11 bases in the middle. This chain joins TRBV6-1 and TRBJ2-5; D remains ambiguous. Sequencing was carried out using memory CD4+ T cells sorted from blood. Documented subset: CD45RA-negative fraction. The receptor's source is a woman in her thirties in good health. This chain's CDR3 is CASSGTRVETQYF. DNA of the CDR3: TGTGCCAGCAGTGGTACCCGGGTGGAGACCCAGTACTTC.